This TCR beta chain was sequenced in a study of T cells in Graves' hyperthyroidism and ophthalmopathy. Hyperthyroidism, newly diagnosed and lasting under 2 months, affected patients aged 18 to 65. On the basis of clinical symptoms, serum thyroxine and TRAb, thyroid ultrasound and orbital computed tomography, diagnoses were made. Blood was sampled at initial diagnosis of hyperthyroidism, prior to onset of any ophthalmopathy symptoms. General study results and limits: Appearing also in blood were most of the thyroid clonotypes expanded above 0.001.

At least ten counts were recorded for this clonotype. Its antigen is unknown. TCR beta CDR3 sequences were amplified from RNA transcripts. The HTBI set primed first-round TCR CDR3 RT-PCR. TCRdb reprocessed the multiplex PCR reads via MiXCR and lists one record per CDR3 protein. The table lists some 270,000 distinct CDR3 sequences, roughly 13% of them singletons. The germline CDR1 and CDR2 sequences are MNHEY and SVGEGT. The CDR3 runs to 13 residues. With V trimmed by 7 bases and J by 4 bases, 5 bases remained unmatched. The receptor comes from a woman in her 30s with Graves' hyperthyroidism that later progressed to Graves' ophthalmopathy. The chain recombines TRBV6-2 or TRBV6-3 with TRBJ2-3; 7 bases are a match to TRBD2. The sequenced sample consisted of blood. CDR3 protein: CASNGRGSDTQYF. The CDR3 nucleotides are TGTGCCAGCAATGGGAGGGGATCAGATACGCAGTATTTT.